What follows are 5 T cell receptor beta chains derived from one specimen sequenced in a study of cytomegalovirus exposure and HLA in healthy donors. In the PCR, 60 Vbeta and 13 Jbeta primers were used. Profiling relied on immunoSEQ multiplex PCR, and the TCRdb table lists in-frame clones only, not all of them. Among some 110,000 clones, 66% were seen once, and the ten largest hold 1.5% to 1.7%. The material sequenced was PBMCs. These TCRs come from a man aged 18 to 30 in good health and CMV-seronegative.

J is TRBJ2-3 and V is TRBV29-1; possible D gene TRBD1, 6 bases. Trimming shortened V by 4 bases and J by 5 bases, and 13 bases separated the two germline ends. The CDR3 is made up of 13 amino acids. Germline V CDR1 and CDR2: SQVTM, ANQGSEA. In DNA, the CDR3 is TGCAGCGTTGTGCAGGGGTTCCAAGATACGCAGTATTTT. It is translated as CSVVQGFQDTQYF.

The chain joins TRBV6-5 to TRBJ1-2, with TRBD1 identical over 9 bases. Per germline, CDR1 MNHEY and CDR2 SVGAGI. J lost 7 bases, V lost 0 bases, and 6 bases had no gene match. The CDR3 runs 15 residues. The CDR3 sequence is CASSYSRTGESGYTF. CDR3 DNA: TGTGCCAGCAGTTACTCCCGGACAGGGGAGTCTGGCTACACCTTC.

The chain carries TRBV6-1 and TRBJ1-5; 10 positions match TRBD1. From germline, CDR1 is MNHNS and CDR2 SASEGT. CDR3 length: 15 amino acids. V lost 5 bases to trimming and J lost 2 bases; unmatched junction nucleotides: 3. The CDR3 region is CASSSGTGGNQPQHF. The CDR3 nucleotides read TGTGCCAGCAGTTCCGGGACAGGGGGCAATCAGCCCCAGCATTTT.

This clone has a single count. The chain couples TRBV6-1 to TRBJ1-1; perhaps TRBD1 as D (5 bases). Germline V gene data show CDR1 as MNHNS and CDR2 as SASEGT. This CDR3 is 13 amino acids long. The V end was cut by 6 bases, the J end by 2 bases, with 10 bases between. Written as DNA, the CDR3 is TGTGCCAGCAGGCAGGGCGGAAACACTGAAGCTTTCTTT. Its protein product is CASRQGGNTEAFF.

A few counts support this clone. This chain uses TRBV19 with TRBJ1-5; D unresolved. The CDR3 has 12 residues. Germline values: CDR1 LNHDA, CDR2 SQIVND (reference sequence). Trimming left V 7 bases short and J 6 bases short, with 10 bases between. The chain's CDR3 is CASTTSAQPQHF. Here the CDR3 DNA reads TGTGCCAGTACCACTTCCGCTCAGCCCCAGCATTTT.